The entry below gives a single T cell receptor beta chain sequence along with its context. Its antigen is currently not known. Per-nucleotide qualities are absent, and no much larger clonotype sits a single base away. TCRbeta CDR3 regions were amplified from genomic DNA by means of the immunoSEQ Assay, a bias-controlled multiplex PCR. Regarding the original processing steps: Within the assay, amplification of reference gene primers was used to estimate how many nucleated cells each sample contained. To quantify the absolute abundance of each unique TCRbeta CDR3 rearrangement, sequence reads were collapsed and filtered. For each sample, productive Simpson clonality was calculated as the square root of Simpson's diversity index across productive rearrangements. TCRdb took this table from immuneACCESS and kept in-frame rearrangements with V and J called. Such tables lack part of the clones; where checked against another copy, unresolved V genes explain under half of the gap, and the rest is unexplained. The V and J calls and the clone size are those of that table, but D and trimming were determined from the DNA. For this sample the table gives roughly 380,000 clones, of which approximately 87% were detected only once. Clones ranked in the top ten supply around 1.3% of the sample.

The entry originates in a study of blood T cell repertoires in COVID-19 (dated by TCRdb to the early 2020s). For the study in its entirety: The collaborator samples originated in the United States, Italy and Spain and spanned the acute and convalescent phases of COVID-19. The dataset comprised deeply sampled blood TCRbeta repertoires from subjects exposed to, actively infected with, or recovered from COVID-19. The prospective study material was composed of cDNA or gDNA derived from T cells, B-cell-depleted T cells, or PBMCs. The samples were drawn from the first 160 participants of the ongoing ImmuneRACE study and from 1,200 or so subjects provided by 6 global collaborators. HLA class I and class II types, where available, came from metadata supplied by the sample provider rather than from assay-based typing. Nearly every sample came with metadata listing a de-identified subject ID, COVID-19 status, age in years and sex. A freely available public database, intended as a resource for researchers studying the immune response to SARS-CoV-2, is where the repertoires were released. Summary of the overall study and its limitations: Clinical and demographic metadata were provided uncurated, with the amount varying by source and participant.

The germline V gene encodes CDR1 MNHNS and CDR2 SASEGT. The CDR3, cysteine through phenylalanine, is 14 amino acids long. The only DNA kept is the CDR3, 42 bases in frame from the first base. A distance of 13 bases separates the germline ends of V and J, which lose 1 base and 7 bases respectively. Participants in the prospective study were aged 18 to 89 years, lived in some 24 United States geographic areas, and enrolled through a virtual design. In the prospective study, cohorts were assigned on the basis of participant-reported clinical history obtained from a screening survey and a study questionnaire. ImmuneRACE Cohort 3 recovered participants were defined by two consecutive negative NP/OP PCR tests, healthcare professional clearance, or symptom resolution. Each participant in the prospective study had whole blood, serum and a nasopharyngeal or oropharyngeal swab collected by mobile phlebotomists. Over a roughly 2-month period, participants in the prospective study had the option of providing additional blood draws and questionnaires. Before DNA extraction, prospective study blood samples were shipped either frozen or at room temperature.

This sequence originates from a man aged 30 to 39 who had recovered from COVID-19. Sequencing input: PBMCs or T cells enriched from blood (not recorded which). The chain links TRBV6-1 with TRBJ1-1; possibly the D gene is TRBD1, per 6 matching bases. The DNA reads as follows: TGTGCCAGCAGTGAAGGCATCCAGGGGTTTGAAGCTTTCTTT. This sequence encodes CASSEGIQGFEAFF.